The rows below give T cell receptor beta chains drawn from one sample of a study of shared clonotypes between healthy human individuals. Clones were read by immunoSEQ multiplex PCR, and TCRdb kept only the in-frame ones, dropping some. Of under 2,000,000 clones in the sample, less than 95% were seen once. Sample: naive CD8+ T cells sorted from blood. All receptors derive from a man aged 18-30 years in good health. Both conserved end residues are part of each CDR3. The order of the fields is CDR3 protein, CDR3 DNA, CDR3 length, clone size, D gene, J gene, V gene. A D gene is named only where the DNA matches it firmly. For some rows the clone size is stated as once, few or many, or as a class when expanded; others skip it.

CDR3 protein: CASRIQNMNTEAFF
CDR3 DNA: TGTGCCAGCCGAATACAGAATATGAACACTGAAGCTTTCTTT
CDR3 length: 14
clone size: -
D gene: -
J gene: TRBJ1-1
V gene: TRBV27

CDR3 protein: CASSDWVARGTDTQYF
CDR3 DNA: TGTGCCAGCAGTGACTGGGTAGCGCGGGGCACAGATACGCAGTATTTT
CDR3 length: 16
clone size: -
D gene: -
J gene: TRBJ2-3
V gene: TRBV2

CDR3 protein: CASSSDRDNEQFF
CDR3 DNA: TGTGCCAGCAGCTCCGACAGGGACAATGAGCAGTTCTTC
CDR3 length: 13
clone size: once
D gene: TRBD1
J gene: TRBJ2-1
V gene: TRBV13

CDR3 protein: CASSPSLAGRRNEQYF
CDR3 DNA: TGTGCCAGCAGCCCAAGTCTAGCGGGGCGGAGAAATGAGCAGTACTTC
CDR3 length: 16
clone size: -
D gene: TRBD2
J gene: TRBJ2-7
V gene: TRBV2

CDR3 protein: CAISRTGQGGTDTQYF
CDR3 DNA: TGTGCCATCAGCCGGACAGGACAAGGTGGCACAGATACGCAGTATTTT
CDR3 length: 16
clone size: -
D gene: TRBD1
J gene: TRBJ2-3
V gene: TRBV10-3

CDR3 protein: CASSQSLGDLYGYTF
CDR3 DNA: TGCGCCAGCAGCCAGTCCTTGGGGGATCTCTATGGCTACACCTTC
CDR3 length: 15
clone size: -
D gene: -
J gene: TRBJ1-2
V gene: TRBV4-1

CDR3 protein: CASSDGHSTAAYNEQFF
CDR3 DNA: TGTGCCAGCAGTGATGGGCACAGTACAGCCGCCTACAATGAGCAGTTCTTC
CDR3 length: 17
clone size: once
D gene: -
J gene: TRBJ2-1
V gene: TRBV2

CDR3 protein: CASSPGQSYEQYF
CDR3 DNA: TGTGCCAGCAGCCCTGGACAGTCCTACGAGCAGTACTTC
CDR3 length: 13
clone size: -
D gene: -
J gene: TRBJ2-7
V gene: TRBV11-2

CDR3 protein: CASSLEGGGQETQYF
CDR3 DNA: TGTGCCAGCAGCTTAGAGGGAGGGGGGCAAGAGACCCAGTACTTC
CDR3 length: 15
clone size: -
D gene: -
J gene: TRBJ2-5
V gene: TRBV11-2

CDR3 protein: CASSLKPLAKETQYF
CDR3 DNA: TGTGCCAGCAGCCTAAAACCCCTAGCGAAAGAGACCCAGTACTTC
CDR3 length: 15
clone size: -
D gene: -
J gene: TRBJ2-5
V gene: TRBV7-9

CDR3 protein: CASSPDYSGELFF
CDR3 DNA: TGTGCCAGCAGCCCTGATTATTCCGGGGAGCTGTTTTTT
CDR3 length: 13
clone size: -
D gene: -
J gene: TRBJ2-2
V gene: TRBV11-2

CDR3 protein: CASSPWEDQETQYF
CDR3 DNA: TGTGCCAGCTCCCCTTGGGAGGATCAAGAGACCCAGTACTTC
CDR3 length: 14
clone size: -
D gene: -
J gene: TRBJ2-5
V gene: TRBV9